Following are 15 T cell receptor beta chains from one sample sequenced in a study of T cell repertoires in cytomegalovirus infection. TCRdb itself ran the reads through MiXCR, one entry per CDR3 protein. The table shows some 300,000 distinct CDR3 sequences, with about a tenth occurring only once. The specimen was PBMCs. All receptors derive from a human donor in good health (CMV status not recorded). Some clones in this sample may be carry-over from other donors' samples.

This clonotype has ten or more counts. The rearrangement uses TRBV20-1 and TRBJ1-2, with 11 bases matching TRBD1. J gave up 6 bases and V 3 bases, and 3 bases lay outside the gene matches. Germline V gene data show CDR1 as DFQATT and CDR2 as SNEGSKA (reference sequence). This CDR3 is 13 amino acids long. The CDR3 nucleotides read TGCAGTGCTAGGGGACAGGGGGAAGATGGCTACACCTTC. Protein sequence: CSARGQGEDGYTF.

As concerns this clonotype: With a much larger clone just one base away, this may be a read error. The chain carries TRBV29-1 and TRBJ1-2, with D perhaps matching TRBD1 (5 bases). Germline V lookup: CDR1 SQVTM, CDR2 ANQGSEA. This CDR3 contains 13 residues. The CDR3 DNA reads as TGCAGCGTTGCAGCGGGGGGAGGCTATGGCGACACCTTC. Amino acid sequence: CSVAAGGGYGDTF.

This chain connects TRBV4-1 to TRBJ1-3; perhaps TRBD1 as D (5 bases). Trimming shortened V by 4 bases and J by 1 base, and 11 bases separated the two germline ends. Per germline, CDR1 MGHRA and CDR2 YSYEKL. CDR3 length: 15 amino acids. The CDR3 coding sequence is TGCGCCAGCAGCCTCCGCGGGACGTCTGGAAACACCATATATTTT. As protein: CASSLRGTSGNTIYF.

The table lists this clonotype with many counts. This sequence joins TRBV10-3 and TRBJ2-3; 7 nucleotides line up with TRBD1. The J segment lost 8 bases and the V segment lost 6 bases, leaving 17 bases of the junction unmatched. Germline lookup yields CDR1 ENHRY and CDR2 SYGVKD. This CDR3 is 16 amino acids long. In DNA, the CDR3 is TGTGCCATCAGACACTCCGGGACAGAGACTTGGGTTACGCAGTATTTT. Translated: CAIRHSGTETWVTQYF.

The rearrangement links TRBV12-3 or TRBV12-4 to TRBJ2-3, with D perhaps matching TRBD1 or TRBD2 (5 bases each). Trimming took off 4 bases at V and 11 bases at J, with 13 bases between the two ends. This CDR3 is 12 amino acids long. CDR3 loop: CASSSSGPGQYF. The CDR3 DNA reads TGTGCCAGCAGTTCATCGGGGCCTGGGCAGTATTTT.

This clonotype showed up many times. The gene calls are TRBV4-3 and TRBJ2-5; D may correspond to TRBD1 or TRBD2 (6 bases each). The length of the CDR3 is 15 residues. The V gene lost 1 base and the J gene lost 5 bases, with 14 bases spanning the gap. Germline CDR1 reads LGHNA; CDR2 reads YSLEER. Here the CDR3 reads CASSQAVGGAETQYF. The DNA for the CDR3 is TGCGCCAGCAGCCAAGCTGTGGGGGGCGCGGAGACCCAGTACTTC.

The CDR3 DNA reads as TGCAGTGCTAGAGGGGGGTTCACCTATAATTCACCCCTCCACTTT. Its protein product is CSARGGFTYNSPLHF. The V gene is TRBV20-1, the J gene TRBJ1-6, with TRBD1 as a possible D gene (5 bases). Germline CDR1 reads DFQATT; CDR2 reads SNEGSKA (reference sequence). Trimming stripped 1 base from V and 2 bases from J, with 9 bases between. The CDR3 consists of 15 residues.

The table lists this clonotype with many counts. V gene TRBV2 combines with J gene TRBJ1-6, with no clear D. The CDR3 sequence is 11 residues long. V was pared by 6 bases and J by 13 bases, with 10 bases between. Germline values: CDR1 SNHLY, CDR2 FYNNEI. CDR3 in amino acids: CASRADGPLHF. The CDR3 nucleotides are TGTGCCAGCAGGGCGGACGGGCCCCTCCACTTT. Based on the CDR3 plus reference TRBV2 and TRBJ1-6, the full variable domain is EPEVTQTPSHQVTQMGQEVILRCVPISNHLYFYWYRQILGQKVEFLVSFYNNEISEKSEIFDDQFSVERPDGSNFTLKIRSTKLEDSAMYFCASRADGPLHFGNGTRLTVT.

In this sample, this clonotype turned up once. The V gene is TRBV29-1, the J gene TRBJ2-5, with D maybe TRBD2 (5 bases). CDR1 SQVTM and CDR2 ANQGSEA come from the germline V gene. The CDR3 runs to 11 residues. Between the trimmed V and J ends, which lost 6 bases and 4 bases, there was a span of 9 bases. In DNA, the CDR3 is TGCAGCGTCGGGATGGGAGAGACCCAGTACTTC. Encoded protein: CSVGMGETQYF. The whole variable domain, filled in from reference TRBV29-1 and TRBJ2-5, reads SAVISQKPSRDICQRGTSLTIQCQVDSQVTMMFWYRQQPGQSLTLIATANQGSEATYESGFVIDKFPISRPNLTFSTLTVSNMSPEDSSIYLCSVGMGETQYFGPGTRLLVL.

Ten or more counts support this clonotype. DNA of the CDR3: TGTGCCAGCAGGCTGGACACTTACACTGAAGCTTTCTTT. It specifies CASRLDTYTEAFF. The chain is built from TRBV28 and TRBJ1-1; maybe TRBD1 (5 bases). Trimming took 6 bases from V and 3 from J, leaving 11 bases between them. Germline lookup yields CDR1 MDHEN and CDR2 SYDVKM. This CDR3 has 13 amino acids.

This clonotype was picked up many times. The V call is TRBV29-1, the J call TRBJ2-5, with D perhaps matching TRBD1 or TRBD2 (5 bases each). Germline V lookup: CDR1 SQVTM, CDR2 ANQGSEA. The CDR3 totals 13 residues. Trimming removed 5 bases from V and 5 bases from J, with 15 bases in between. CDR3 protein: CSVRPRGSETQYF. The CDR3 nucleotides are TGCAGCGTTCGCCCTCGGGGCTCCGAGACCCAGTACTTC.

This clonotype has more than one count but fewer than ten. The chain links TRBV7-8 to TRBJ2-7; D gene ambiguous. Germline CDR1 is SGHVS and CDR2 is FQNEAQ. This CDR3 is 13 amino acids long. The germline V and J ends were trimmed by 5 bases and 1 base, with 9 bases remaining between them. The CDR3 protein is CASSPSQSYEQYV. The DNA of the CDR3 is TGTGCCAGCAGCCCCTCACAATCCTACGAGCAGTACGTC.

This clonotype was picked up a small number of times. The chain links TRBV20-1 to TRBJ2-7; 7 positions match TRBD2. Germline V gene data show CDR1 as DFQATT and CDR2 as SNEGSKA (reference sequence). The junction had 4 bases not matched to a gene; V was cut back by 2 bases and J by 0 bases. This CDR3 contains 14 residues. The CDR3 loop reads CSARWRGFSYEQYF. The CDR3 DNA follows: TGCAGTGCTAGATGGCGGGGGTTCTCCTACGAGCAGTACTTC.

The chain is built from TRBV28 and TRBJ2-2; 8 bases align to TRBD2. Per germline, CDR1 MDHEN and CDR2 SYDVKM. The CDR3 is 14 amino acids. V shed 6 bases, J shed 5 bases, and the junction held 5 bases outside the gene matches. The CDR3 DNA reads as TGTGCCAGCAGCCGCGGGGGGCCAACCGGGGAGCTGTTTTTT. Protein: CASSRGGPTGELFF.

This clonotype was counted at least ten times. The rearrangement uses TRBV29-1 and TRBJ2-1; tentatively, D is TRBD1 or TRBD2 (6 bases each). This CDR3 contains 14 residues. Looked up from germline, CDR1 is SQVTM and CDR2 is ANQGSEA. The V end lost 5 bases, the J end lost 8 bases, and 19 bases lay between the germline ends. The CDR3 DNA sequence: TGCAGCGTTTCCCCCGGGGGCGCGGTCGATGAGCAGTTCTTC. Encoded protein: CSVSPGGAVDEQFF.